This is a list of T cell receptor beta chains from one sample in a study of post-analysis software for immune sequencing data. TCRdb re-called the PCR reads through MiXCR, storing one row per CDR3 protein. The table has approximately 690,000 distinct CDR3 sequences, approximately 59% seen once. The source material was blood. The receptor source for this set is a girl aged 2 to 9 with multiple sclerosis. The CDR3 runs from the conserved cysteine through the conserved F or W. D genes are given only for firm matches. Some rows have no size entry. The others give once, few or many, or a class for an expanded clone.

clone size: .
CDR3 length: 15
J gene: TRBJ1-1
V gene: TRBV6-2/TRBV6-3
D gene: TRBD1
CDR3 protein: CASSSLGTGNTEAFF
CDR3 DNA: TGTGCCAGCAGCTCTCTCGGGACAGGTAACACTGAAGCTTTCTTT

clone size: .
CDR3 length: 15
J gene: TRBJ2-5
V gene: TRBV6-5
D gene: TRBD2
CDR3 protein: CASSPTGGPSETQYF
CDR3 DNA: TGTGCCAGCAGTCCGACGGGGGGGCCTTCGGAGACCCAGTACTTC

clone size: .
CDR3 length: 17
J gene: TRBJ2-7
V gene: TRBV7-2
D gene: TRBD2
CDR3 protein: CASSFLAGGHSSYEQYF
CDR3 DNA: TGTGCCAGCAGCTTCCTAGCGGGAGGGCATTCGTCCTACGAGCAGTACTTC

clone size: .
CDR3 length: 15
J gene: TRBJ2-7
V gene: TRBV6-2/TRBV6-3
D gene: .
CDR3 protein: CASSYSRTTPYEQYF
CDR3 DNA: TGTGCCAGCAGTTACTCAAGGACAACACCCTACGAGCAGTACTTC

clone size: few
CDR3 length: 19
J gene: TRBJ2-5
V gene: TRBV7-6
D gene: TRBD2
CDR3 protein: CASSLTPAGLAGSQETQYF
CDR3 DNA: TGTGCCAGCAGCTTAACGCCCGCAGGGCTAGCGGGGTCACAAGAGACCCAGTACTTC

clone size: few
CDR3 length: 14
J gene: TRBJ1-2
V gene: TRBV6-6
D gene: TRBD1
CDR3 protein: CATLINPGQGECTF
CDR3 DNA: TGTGCCACCCTGATCAACCCGGGACAGGGTGAATGCACCTTC

clone size: once
CDR3 length: 16
J gene: TRBJ2-3
V gene: TRBV11-2
D gene: TRBD1
CDR3 protein: CASSLDRRQGPDTQYF
CDR3 DNA: TGTGCCAGCAGCTTAGATCGGAGACAGGGACCAGATACGCAGTATTTT

clone size: .
CDR3 length: 15
J gene: TRBJ2-1
V gene: TRBV12-3/TRBV12-4
D gene: TRBD2
CDR3 protein: CASSFPLAGDNEQFF
CDR3 DNA: TGTGCCAGCAGTTTTCCTCTAGCGGGAGACAATGAGCAGTTCTTC

clone size: .
CDR3 length: 16
J gene: TRBJ2-3
V gene: TRBV20-1
D gene: .
CDR3 protein: CSALGHRRSSTDTQYF
CDR3 DNA: TGCAGTGCTCTAGGGCACAGGAGATCTAGCACAGATACGCAGTATTTT

clone size: few
CDR3 length: 13
J gene: TRBJ2-5
V gene: TRBV3-1
D gene: TRBD2
CDR3 protein: CASRLAGGVEQYF
CDR3 DNA: TGTGCCAGCAGGCTAGCGGGAGGAGTAGAGCAGTACTTC

clone size: .
CDR3 length: 14
J gene: TRBJ2-5
V gene: TRBV30
D gene: TRBD2
CDR3 protein: CAWTREDAQETQYF
CDR3 DNA: TGTGCCTGGACGCGGGAGGACGCCCAAGAGACCCAGTACTTC

clone size: few
CDR3 length: 16
J gene: TRBJ2-2
V gene: TRBV7-9
D gene: .
CDR3 protein: CASSLVLTKNTGELFF
CDR3 DNA: TGTGCCAGCAGCTTAGTGTTAACCAAGAACACCGGGGAGCTGTTTTTT

clone size: .
CDR3 length: 18
J gene: TRBJ2-4
V gene: TRBV7-9
D gene: .
CDR3 protein: CASSPSPGRLPSGNIQYF
CDR3 DNA: TGTGCTAGCAGCCCTTCTCCGGGCCGCTTACCCAGCGGAAACATTCAGTACTTC

clone size: .
CDR3 length: 14
J gene: TRBJ2-5
V gene: TRBV14
D gene: TRBD1
CDR3 protein: CASSRFGQGETQYF
CDR3 DNA: TGTGCCAGCAGCCGATTCGGACAGGGCGAGACCCAGTACTTC

clone size: .
CDR3 length: 11
J gene: TRBJ2-1
V gene: TRBV29-1
D gene: .
CDR3 protein: CSVERLTEQFF
CDR3 DNA: TGCAGCGTTGAACGGCTTACTGAGCAGTTCTTC

clone size: .
CDR3 length: 15
J gene: TRBJ2-1
V gene: TRBV7-9
D gene: TRBD2
CDR3 protein: CASSLSSAGVYEQFF
CDR3 DNA: TGTGCCAGCAGCCTCTCGTCGGCGGGAGTCTATGAGCAGTTCTTC

clone size: .
CDR3 length: 18
J gene: TRBJ2-1
V gene: TRBV11-2
D gene: TRBD2
CDR3 protein: CASSLAGLAGGLYNEQFF
CDR3 DNA: TGTGCCAGCAGCTTAGCTGGACTAGCGGGAGGACTCTACAATGAGCAGTTCTTC

clone size: .
CDR3 length: 14
J gene: TRBJ2-2
V gene: TRBV10-2
D gene: TRBD1
CDR3 protein: CASLGTANTGELFF
CDR3 DNA: TGCGCCAGCCTTGGGACAGCTAACACCGGGGAGCTGTTTTTT

clone size: .
CDR3 length: 18
J gene: TRBJ2-7
V gene: TRBV3-1
D gene: TRBD2
CDR3 protein: CASSPRSGASGSVYEQYF
CDR3 DNA: TGTGCCAGCAGCCCCCGGAGTGGGGCTAGCGGGAGTGTCTACGAGCAGTACTTC

clone size: .
CDR3 length: 15
J gene: TRBJ2-7
V gene: TRBV4-1
D gene: .
CDR3 protein: CASSDLADSSYEQYF
CDR3 DNA: TGCGCCAGCAGCGACTTAGCGGACAGCTCCTACGAGCAGTACTTC

clone size: few
CDR3 length: 15
J gene: TRBJ2-7
V gene: TRBV20-1
D gene: TRBD2
CDR3 protein: CSARVRLAGPYEQYF
CDR3 DNA: TGCAGTGCTAGAGTACGACTAGCGGGACCATACGAGCAGTACTTC

clone size: .
CDR3 length: 16
J gene: TRBJ2-1
V gene: TRBV5-1
D gene: TRBD2
CDR3 protein: CASSLEAGGPFGEQFF
CDR3 DNA: TGCGCCAGCAGCTTGGAGGCGGGAGGGCCGTTCGGGGAGCAGTTCTTC

clone size: .
CDR3 length: 18
J gene: TRBJ1-5
V gene: TRBV7-8
D gene: TRBD1
CDR3 protein: CASSLGTGGGGSNQPQHF
CDR3 DNA: TGTGCCAGCAGCTTAGGGACAGGGGGAGGAGGGAGCAATCAGCCCCAGCATTTT

clone size: .
CDR3 length: 16
J gene: TRBJ2-1
V gene: TRBV27
D gene: TRBD1
CDR3 protein: CASSLSSGQNYNEQFF
CDR3 DNA: TGTGCCAGCAGTTTATCCTCGGGACAGAACTACAATGAGCAGTTCTTC

clone size: .
CDR3 length: 14
J gene: TRBJ2-1
V gene: TRBV4-1
D gene: .
CDR3 protein: CASSPRFRYNEQFF
CDR3 DNA: TGCGCCAGCAGCCCCCGGTTCCGATACAATGAGCAGTTCTTC

clone size: .
CDR3 length: 15
J gene: TRBJ2-7
V gene: TRBV7-3
D gene: TRBD1
CDR3 protein: CASSLYAGGDYEQYF
CDR3 DNA: TGTGCCAGCAGCTTATACGCAGGGGGAGACTACGAGCAGTACTTC

clone size: .
CDR3 length: 12
J gene: TRBJ1-1
V gene: TRBV20-1
D gene: TRBD1
CDR3 protein: CSVSAGGTEAFF
CDR3 DNA: TGCAGTGTCAGCGCAGGGGGCACTGAAGCTTTCTTT

clone size: .
CDR3 length: 14
J gene: TRBJ2-1
V gene: TRBV6-4
D gene: .
CDR3 protein: CASRAPRTNNEQFF
CDR3 DNA: TGTGCCAGCAGGGCCCCCAGAACTAACAATGAGCAGTTCTTC

clone size: .
CDR3 length: 18
J gene: TRBJ2-6
V gene: TRBV12-3/TRBV12-4
D gene: TRBD1
CDR3 protein: CASSLATGTASGANVLTF
CDR3 DNA: TGTGCCAGCAGTTTAGCCACCGGGACAGCTTCTGGGGCCAACGTCCTGACTTTC

clone size: .
CDR3 length: 13
J gene: TRBJ1-6
V gene: TRBV4-1
D gene: .
CDR3 protein: CASSQVRFSPLHF
CDR3 DNA: TGCGCCAGCAGCCAAGTAAGGTTCTCACCCCTCCACTTT

clone size: few
CDR3 length: 15
J gene: TRBJ2-1
V gene: TRBV10-3
D gene: TRBD2
CDR3 protein: CAISDERENYNEQFF
CDR3 DNA: TGTGCCATCAGTGACGAGCGGGAGAACTACAATGAGCAGTTCTTC

clone size: once
CDR3 length: 15
J gene: TRBJ2-1
V gene: TRBV6-6
D gene: TRBD2
CDR3 protein: CASSYELAGHNEQFF
CDR3 DNA: TGTGCCAGCAGTTACGAGCTAGCGGGACACAATGAGCAGTTCTTC

clone size: .
CDR3 length: 13
J gene: TRBJ2-1
V gene: TRBV24-1
D gene: .
CDR3 protein: CATSDPLASEQFF
CDR3 DNA: TGTGCCACCAGTGACCCCCTAGCCAGCGAGCAGTTCTTC

clone size: .
CDR3 length: 13
J gene: TRBJ2-4
V gene: TRBV29-1
D gene: .
CDR3 protein: CSVTRGGQNIQYF
CDR3 DNA: TGCAGCGTTACGCGGGGCGGTCAAAACATTCAGTACTTC

clone size: .
CDR3 length: 17
J gene: TRBJ2-3
V gene: TRBV7-2
D gene: TRBD1
CDR3 protein: CASSLGTGQLSTDTQYF
CDR3 DNA: TGTGCCAGCAGCTTAGGGACAGGACAACTCAGCACAGATACGCAGTATTTT

clone size: once
CDR3 length: 20
J gene: TRBJ2-1
V gene: TRBV7-9
D gene: TRBD2
CDR3 protein: CASSLELAGGPESSYNEQFF
CDR3 DNA: TGTGCCAGCAGCTTAGAACTAGCGGGGGGGCCGGAGTCCTCCTACAATGAGCAGTTCTTC

clone size: few
CDR3 length: 13
J gene: TRBJ2-5
V gene: TRBV10-3
D gene: .
CDR3 protein: CAISGGRGETQYF
CDR3 DNA: TGTGCCATCAGTGGGGGACGGGGAGAGACCCAGTACTTC

clone size: .
CDR3 length: 17
J gene: TRBJ2-1
V gene: TRBV7-9
D gene: .
CDR3 protein: CASSLKVVGVSYNEQFF
CDR3 DNA: TGTGCCAGCAGCTTAAAGGTCGTCGGAGTTTCCTACAATGAGCAGTTCTTC

clone size: .
CDR3 length: 16
J gene: TRBJ2-3
V gene: TRBV10-3
D gene: TRBD2
CDR3 protein: CAISSGTSVSTDTQYF
CDR3 DNA: TGTGCCATCAGTTCCGGGACTAGCGTTAGCACAGATACGCAGTATTTT

clone size: few
CDR3 length: 13
J gene: TRBJ2-7
V gene: TRBV18
D gene: .
CDR3 protein: CASSHDVSYEQYF
CDR3 DNA: TGTGCCAGCTCCCATGACGTCTCCTACGAGCAGTACTTC

clone size: .
CDR3 length: 11
J gene: TRBJ2-7
V gene: TRBV20-1
D gene: .
CDR3 protein: CSVARGYEQYF
CDR3 DNA: TGCAGTGTTGCCAGGGGCTACGAGCAGTACTTC

clone size: few
CDR3 length: 14
J gene: TRBJ2-5
V gene: TRBV5-1
D gene: .
CDR3 protein: CASSLGRLEETQYF
CDR3 DNA: TGCGCCAGCAGCCTGGGCCGGCTAGAAGAGACCCAGTACTTC

clone size: once
CDR3 length: 13
J gene: TRBJ1-3
V gene: TRBV5-1
D gene: .
CDR3 protein: CASSLGPGNTIYF
CDR3 DNA: TGCGCCAGCAGCTTAGGACCAGGGAACACCATATATTTT

clone size: .
CDR3 length: 13
J gene: TRBJ1-5
V gene: TRBV6-1
D gene: .
CDR3 protein: CASSRAGNQPQHF
CDR3 DNA: TGTGCCAGCAGTAGGGCAGGCAATCAGCCCCAGCATTTT

clone size: .
CDR3 length: 13
J gene: TRBJ2-1
V gene: TRBV10-3
D gene: .
CDR3 protein: CAIAQGSYNEQFF
CDR3 DNA: TGTGCCATCGCTCAGGGCTCCTACAATGAGCAGTTCTTC

clone size: .
CDR3 length: 17
J gene: TRBJ2-1
V gene: TRBV12-3/TRBV12-4
D gene: TRBD2
CDR3 protein: CASSLAPLAGGINEQFF
CDR3 DNA: TGTGCCAGCAGTTTAGCCCCCTTAGCGGGGGGGATAAATGAGCAGTTCTTC

clone size: .
CDR3 length: 13
J gene: TRBJ2-1
V gene: TRBV7-9
D gene: TRBD2
CDR3 protein: CASRRGTSGEQFF
CDR3 DNA: TGTGCCAGCAGACGCGGGACTAGTGGTGAGCAGTTCTTC

clone size: .
CDR3 length: 14
J gene: TRBJ2-7
V gene: TRBV6-5
D gene: .
CDR3 protein: CASSSSGVYYEQYF
CDR3 DNA: TGTGCCAGCAGTTCCTCGGGGGTTTACTACGAGCAGTACTTC

clone size: few
CDR3 length: 12
J gene: TRBJ1-2
V gene: TRBV20-1
D gene: .
CDR3 protein: CSASQGSYGYTF
CDR3 DNA: TGCAGTGCTAGCCAGGGATCCTATGGCTACACCTTC

clone size: .
CDR3 length: 14
J gene: TRBJ2-1
V gene: TRBV29-1
D gene: TRBD2
CDR3 protein: CSVGRLAGPSEQFF
CDR3 DNA: TGCAGCGTTGGGCGACTAGCGGGACCCTCGGAGCAGTTCTTC

clone size: .
CDR3 length: 15
J gene: TRBJ2-3
V gene: TRBV20-1
D gene: TRBD2
CDR3 protein: CSSKSISGNTDTQYF
CDR3 DNA: TGCAGTTCTAAAAGCATTAGCGGGAACACAGATACGCAGTATTTT

clone size: .
CDR3 length: 13
J gene: TRBJ1-6
V gene: TRBV29-1
D gene: TRBD1
CDR3 protein: CSAGDRAASPLHF
CDR3 DNA: TGCAGCGCCGGGGACAGGGCAGCTTCACCCCTCCACTTT

clone size: few
CDR3 length: 15
J gene: TRBJ2-7
V gene: TRBV5-1
D gene: .
CDR3 protein: CASSGDQRQGLAQYF
CDR3 DNA: TGCGCCAGCAGCGGGGACCAGCGTCAGGGGTTGGCCCAGTACTTC